The 27 T cell receptor beta chains listed next were all sequenced from one sample in a study. TCRdb used MiXCR to reprocess the RT-PCR reads, holding one entry per CDR3 protein. This sample carries more than 600,000 distinct CDR3 sequences, more than 13% of them seen once, and the ten largest clones take 3.6%. Sequencing was done on a sample of memory CD4+ T cells from blood. The source is a female donor in good health, serving as a healthy control.

This clonotype occurred many times. The junction departs from germline at one end; a sequencing error may be responsible. The genes are TRBV18 and TRBJ2-2; D is perhaps TRBD2 (6 bases). Looked up from germline, CDR1 is KGHSH and CDR2 is LQKENI. This CDR3 has 16 amino acids. CDR3 sequence (DNA): TGTGCCAGCTCTCCACGGGCGGGGCCGGACACCGGGGAGCTGTTTTTT. Amino acid sequence: CASSPRAGPDTGELFF.

The V call is TRBV20-1, the J call TRBJ2-7; 15 bases map to TRBD2. J was trimmed by 5 bases and V by 4 bases; bases with no gene match: 6. CDR3 length: 15 residues. From germline, CDR1 is DFQATT and CDR2 SNEGSKA (reference sequence). The CDR3 region has the DNA TGCAGTGCTACCAGGACTAGCGGGAGGGCAGACGAGCAGTACTTC. It specifies CSATRTSGRADEQYF.

The chain links TRBV20-1 to TRBJ2-2, with D unresolved. The CDR3 runs to 15 residues. The germline V and J ends were trimmed by 6 bases and 3 bases, with 17 bases remaining between them. Germline V lookup: CDR1 DFQATT, CDR2 SNEGSKA (reference sequence). This CDR3 reads CSAHARSRDTGELFF. In DNA form, the CDR3 reads TGCAGTGCGCACGCCCGGTCGAGAGACACCGGGGAGCTGTTTTTT.

As to this clonotype: It is likely a read error, because the conserved phenylalanine at the end of the CDR3 is missing. The rearrangement uses TRBV12-3 or TRBV12-4 and TRBJ1-1; D is undetermined. The V gene lost 4 bases and the J gene lost 2 bases, with 8 bases spanning the gap. This CDR3 contains 13 residues. CDR3 bases: TGTGCCAGCAGTTGGGCAGGTAACACTGAAGCTTTCTCT. Residues: CASSWAGNTEAFS.

There are many counts of this clonotype. The genes are TRBV6-2 or TRBV6-3 and TRBJ2-7, with D tentatively TRBD1 (5 bases). Per germline, CDR1 MNHEY and CDR2 SVGEGT. Trimming shortened V by 2 bases and J by 0 bases, and 17 bases separated the two germline ends. The CDR3 is 17 residues long. The CDR3 loop is CASSYVRRQLSSYEQYF. The DNA of the CDR3 is TGTGCCAGCAGTTACGTCCGGAGACAGTTAAGCTCCTACGAGCAGTACTTC.

This clonotype was observed a single time. The chain joins TRBV7-6 to TRBJ2-7; D is ambiguous. Germline lookup yields CDR1 SGHVS and CDR2 FNYEAQ. Trimming stripped 0 bases from V and 4 bases from J, with 7 bases between. The CDR3 spans 13 residues. In nucleotides, the CDR3 is TGTGCCAGCAGCTTAGCAGAAACTTACGAGCAGTACTTC. It encodes CASSLAETYEQYF.

The CDR3 loop is CSASAIPGTEAFF. The CDR3 DNA follows: TGCAGTGCTAGCGCTATCCCGGGCACTGAAGCTTTCTTT. This chain uses TRBV20-1 with TRBJ1-1; D uncertain. CDR3 size: 13 residues. With 3 bases removed from V and 4 bases from J, the gap between germline ends came to 12 bases. The V gene's germline CDR1 is DFQATT and CDR2 SNEGSKA (reference sequence).

This clonotype came up many times. The chain uses TRBV7-6 and TRBJ2-1; D is unclear. This CDR3 has 11 amino acids. Germline V gives CDR1 SGHVS, CDR2 FNYEAQ. The V end was cut by 3 bases, the J end by 13 bases, with 10 bases between. The CDR3 spells CASSFDTVQFF. The CDR3 nucleotides read TGTGCCAGCAGCTTTGACACAGTCCAGTTCTTC. Drawing the rest from reference TRBV7-6 and TRBJ2-1, the complete variable domain is GAGVSQSPRYKVTKRGQDVALRCDPISGHVSLYWYRQALGQGPEFLTYFNYEAQQDKSGLPNDRFSAERPEGSISTLTIQRTEQRDSAMYRCASSFDTVQFFGPGTRLTVL.

In its sample, this clonotype was seen many times. The rearrangement links TRBV7-9 to TRBJ2-2; D ambiguous. This CDR3 has 13 amino acids. Germline V gene sequence: CDR1 SEHNR, CDR2 FQNEAQ (reference sequence). Trimming took 2 bases from V and 6 from J, leaving 7 bases between them. The chain's CDR3 is CASSLMRSGELFF. The CDR3 DNA reads TGTGCCAGCAGCTTAATGAGATCCGGGGAGCTGTTTTTT.

The chain employs TRBV7-8 and TRBJ1-1; no clear D. V shed 4 bases and J shed 0 bases, with 9 bases lying between them. Germline CDR1 reads SGHVS; CDR2 reads FQNEAQ. This CDR3 has 14 amino acids. The CDR3 is CASSSVGLNTEAFF. CDR3 nucleotide sequence: TGTGCCAGCAGCTCCGTAGGTTTGAACACTGAAGCTTTCTTT.

The chain couples TRBV12-3 or TRBV12-4 to TRBJ2-1, with TRBD2 matching over 7 bases. V trimming: 6 bases; J trimming: 7 bases; junction bases outside the gene matches: 12. CDR3 length: 15 amino acids. The CDR3 region has the DNA TGTGCCAGCAGGCCACTAGCGACGGGGCCGAATGAGCAGTTCTTC. This sequence encodes CASRPLATGPNEQFF.

The chain has TRBV7-2 and TRBJ2-3; 9 nucleotides align to TRBD2. The germline gives CDR1 SGHTA, CDR2 FQGNSA. Germline trimming cut 3 bases from V and 0 bases from J; bases unmatched to any gene: 4. This CDR3 has 16 amino acids. CDR3: CASSFAGGASTDTQYF. The CDR3, as DNA: TGTGCCAGCAGCTTTGCGGGGGGGGCTAGCACAGATACGCAGTATTTT.

This sequence joins TRBV7-2 and TRBJ1-2, with D tentatively TRBD1 (5 bases). The CDR3 has 15 residues. Deletions cut 1 base from V and 7 bases from J, with 16 bases between. Per the germline V gene, CDR1 is SGHTA and CDR2 is FQGNSA. CDR3 protein: CASSLGIGGLGGYTF. The DNA of the CDR3 is TGTGCCAGCAGCTTAGGGATCGGGGGTCTGGGTGGCTACACCTTC.

This clonotype has at least ten counts. The chain couples TRBV10-2 to TRBJ2-5; 9 bases match TRBD2. With 4 bases clipped from V and 5 bases from J, the junction kept 8 bases outside the gene matches. The CDR3 sequence is 15 residues long. Germline CDR1 and CDR2: WSHSY and SAAADI. In DNA form, the CDR3 reads TGCGCCAGCAGTGGAGGGCTAGCGGGACGGGAGACCCAGTACTTC. It yields the protein CASSGGLAGRETQYF.

This clonotype came up a few times. The rearrangement links TRBV12-3 or TRBV12-4 to TRBJ2-7, with 14 bases aligning to TRBD2. The junction had 9 bases not matched to a gene; V was cut back by 5 bases and J by 6 bases. This CDR3 contains 16 residues. In nucleotides, the CDR3 is TGTGCCAGCAGTCCCCCTTCCGGACTAGCGGGGGGCGAGCAGTACTTC. Translating gives CASSPPSGLAGGEQYF.

This clonotype has a count of ten or more. The V call is TRBV20-1, the J call TRBJ2-7; D remains ambiguous. The V end was cut by 3 bases, the J end by 5 bases, with 20 bases between. Germline V gene sequence: CDR1 DFQATT, CDR2 SNEGSKA (reference sequence). The CDR3 is 15 residues long. CDR3 nucleotides: TGCAGTGCTAGGGATACCGACCCCAAAGGCAACGAGCAGTACTTC. As protein: CSARDTDPKGNEQYF.

This clonotype turned up a few times. This may come from a read error, since a much larger clone is one base off. The chain has TRBV3-1 and TRBJ2-2; D uncertain. The CDR3 covers 14 residues. V lost 4 bases and J 3 bases, leaving 9 bases between the germline ends. Germline values: CDR1 LGHDT, CDR2 YNNKEL (reference sequence). CDR3 bases: TGTGCCAGCAGCCCCTTCCAGGACACCGGGGAGCTGTTTTTT. Residues: CASSPFQDTGELFF.

This clonotype was found many times. The rearrangement joins TRBV12-3 or TRBV12-4 to TRBJ2-7, with a possible D match to TRBD1 (6 bases). This CDR3 is 15 amino acids long. V dropped 6 bases and J dropped 3 bases, with 18 bases sitting between them. For the CDR3, the DNA is TGTGCCAGCAGCACGCACCAGGGGCCTAACTACGAGCAGTACTTC. Translating it yields CASSTHQGPNYEQYF.

This clonotype showed up just a few times. The V and J genes are TRBV6-2 or TRBV6-3 and TRBJ2-2; 11 positions match TRBD1. V was pared by 8 bases and J by 5 bases, with 7 bases of the junction left unmatched. The germline V gene has CDR1 MNHEY and CDR2 SVGEGT. CDR3 size: 15 residues. CDR3 region: CASAGTGGSTGELFF. The CDR3 nucleotides are TGTGCCAGCGCCGGGACAGGGGGATCGACCGGGGAGCTGTTTTTT.

This clonotype was seen ten or more times. The chain uses TRBV9 and TRBJ2-7; 11 bases match TRBD2. CDR3 length equals 16 residues. Germline V gene lookup returns CDR1 SGDLS and CDR2 YYNGEE. The V gene end was trimmed by 4 bases and the J gene end by 2 bases; junction bases not matched to a gene: 8. CDR3 sequence reads: CASSPRGLADPYEQYF. In DNA form, the CDR3 reads TGTGCCAGCAGCCCGCGGGGACTAGCGGACCCCTACGAGCAGTACTTC. The variable domain in full, completed from reference TRBV9 and TRBJ2-7, reads DSGVTQTPKHLITATGQRVTLRCSPRSGDLSVYWYQQSLDQGLQFLIQYYNGEERAKGNILERFSAQQFPDLHSELNLSSLELGDSALYFCASSPRGLADPYEQYFGPGTRLTVT.

This clonotype has a count of ten or more. The J gene is TRBJ2-4, the V gene TRBV7-2; no clear D. The CDR3 runs 12 residues. V lost 1 base, J lost 8 bases, and 6 bases lay in between. Germline V gives CDR1 SGHTA, CDR2 FQGNSA. CDR3 region: CASSLVVDIQYF. The CDR3 nucleotides are TGTGCCAGCAGCTTAGTGGTCGACATTCAGTACTTC.

This clonotype was found a few times. The chain employs TRBV27 and TRBJ1-2; no firm D call. Germline lookup yields CDR1 MNHEY and CDR2 SMNVEV (reference sequence). CDR3 size: 14 residues. V lost 5 bases and J 0 bases, leaving 10 bases between the germline ends. In DNA, the CDR3 is TGTGCCAGCAGTCCTTGGGCCACTAACTATGGCTACACCTTC. Protein: CASSPWATNYGYTF.

This clonotype occurred many times. The chain joins TRBV20-1 to TRBJ1-5; D is possibly TRBD1 (6 bases). V lost 4 bases and J lost 9, with 22 bases in between. The CDR3 runs to 15 residues. Germline CDR1 DFQATT, CDR2 SNEGSKA (reference sequence). The CDR3, as DNA: TGCAGTGCTACCCCTATGGGGACACGTATACGGCCCCAGCATTTT. It codes for CSATPMGTRIRPQHF.

The chain carries TRBV20-1 and TRBJ2-5; TRBD2 might be the D (5 bases). Germline assignment: CDR1 DFQATT and CDR2 SNEGSKA (reference sequence). The ends were cut back, 0 bases at V and 5 bases at J, with 22 bases in the middle. The CDR3 sequence is 17 residues long. The CDR3 sequence: CSARDLGLGEEMETQYF. CDR3 coding DNA: TGCAGTGCTAGAGATTTAGGTCTCGGGGAAGAAATGGAGACCCAGTACTTC.

The sample holds many counts of this clonotype. J is TRBJ2-7 and V is TRBV4-2; 9 bases agree with TRBD2. The germline gives CDR1 LGHNA, CDR2 YNFKEQ. The CDR3 consists of 15 residues. V lost 1 base to trimming and J lost 3 bases; unmatched junction nucleotides: 4. Written as DNA, the CDR3 is TGTGCCAGCAGCCAAGGGGCTAGCGGGAACTACGAGCAGTACTTC. This sequence encodes CASSQGASGNYEQYF.

The chain uses TRBV5-1 and TRBJ2-2; D not resolved. This CDR3 is 13 amino acids long. Trimming took off 4 bases at V and 9 bases at J, with 13 bases between the two ends. Germline V gene lookup returns CDR1 SGHRS and CDR2 YFSETQ. Written as DNA, the CDR3 is TGCGCCAGCAGCGGCGTCATAGGGAGGGAGCTGTTTTTT. The encoded protein is CASSGVIGRELFF. Using reference TRBV5-1 and TRBJ2-2 for the parts outside the CDR3, the full variable domain is KAGVTQTPRYLIKTRGQQVTLSCSPISGHRSVSWYQQTPGQGLQFLFEYFSETQRNKGNFPGRFSGRQFSNSRSEMNVSTLELGDSALYLCASSGVIGRELFFGEGSRLTVL.

The chain recombines TRBV3-1 with TRBJ2-7; D is possibly TRBD1 (5 bases). CDR3 length: 11 residues. Germline V CDR1 and CDR2: LGHDT, YNNKEL (reference sequence). With 5 bases removed from V and 7 bases from J, the gap between germline ends came to 9 bases. The CDR3 DNA is TGTGCCAGCAGCGTAGGGGAAGAGCAGTACTTC. Translation gives CASSVGEEQYF.